This TCR beta chain was sequenced for a study of cytomegalovirus exposure and HLA in healthy donors. Points from the study as a whole: Later genetic work tied a missense DCLRE1C variant to beta-chain V and J trimming. Through in vitro validation, three CMV-associated chains were shown to be specific for CMV antigens. It is likely that the observed cluster of highly shared sequence variants was a sequencing artifact.

A remark on this clone: The antigen remains undetermined.

Vbeta (60) and Jbeta (13) primers were used in the PCR. Using immunoSEQ multiplex PCR, the repertoire was profiled, and TCRdb retains in-frame clones only, with some absent. The data hold about 100,000 clones, with under 80% observed a single time. Sequencing was performed on PBMCs. This sequence originates from a man aged 35 to 55 in good health and CMV-seropositive.

The CDR3 sequence is CASSLGGLSTDTQYF. The CDR3 coding sequence is TGTGCCAGCAGCTTGGGCGGCTTATCCACAGATACGCAGTATTTT. V gene TRBV5-6 combines with J gene TRBJ2-3, with D unclear. Germline CDR1 is SGHDT and CDR2 is YYEEEE. With 0 bases removed from V and 2 bases from J, the gap between germline ends came to 10 bases. This CDR3 is built from 15 residues.